The rows below give T cell receptor beta chains drawn from one sample of a study of blood T cells in healthy people across ages. TCRdb passed the 5' RACE reads through MiXCR, listing each CDR3 protein once. Of roughly 1,300,000 distinct CDR3 sequences in the sample, 45% to 70% are singletons; the top ten hold about 6.3%. Sequences were obtained from blood. These receptors all come from a man younger than 35 in good health. CDR3s include the opening cysteine and the closing phenylalanine or tryptophan. Each record gives: V gene, J gene, clone size, D gene, CDR3 length, CDR3 DNA, CDR3 protein. The D gene is left open where the match is weak. Clone size is stated in some rows and not others, as once, few, many or a class when expanded.

TRBV12-3/TRBV12-4	TRBJ2-3	few	NA	13	TGTGCCAGCAGTTTGGGTCTAAGAGATACGCAGTATTTT	CASSLGLRDTQYF
TRBV29-1	TRBJ2-7	NA	TRBD2	12	TGCAGCGTTCGGGGGGGCGGCTACGAGCAGTACTTC	CSVRGGGYEQYF
TRBV3-1	TRBJ1-5	NA	TRBD1	16	TGTGCCAGCAGCCTTACAGGGGGGGAGGGCAATCAGCCCCAGCATTTT	CASSLTGGEGNQPQHF
TRBV29-1	TRBJ1-1	NA	NA	10	TGCAGCGTTGGGTGGAATGAAGCTTTCTTT	CSVGWNEAFF
TRBV6-5	TRBJ1-1	once	NA	13	TGTGCCAGCAGTCCCGACCCGGACACTGAAGCTTTCTTT	CASSPDPDTEAFF
TRBV29-1	TRBJ2-3	NA	NA	15	TGCAGCGTTGAAGGGGTGAGGGGGAGCACAGATACGCAGTATTTT	CSVEGVRGSTDTQYF
TRBV6-5	TRBJ1-2	few	NA	14	TGTGCCAGCAGTTACGGGTCCGGAGGCAATGGCTACACCTTC	CASSYGSGGNGYTF
TRBV2	TRBJ2-1	few	TRBD2	14	TGTGCCAGTATCCTAGCGGGAGGTCCCAATGAGCAGTTCTTC	CASILAGGPNEQFF
TRBV14	TRBJ2-3	NA	NA	16	TGTGCCAGCAGCCAAGATCCGGGGGTCTACACAGATACGCAGTATTTT	CASSQDPGVYTDTQYF
TRBV12-3/TRBV12-4	TRBJ1-6	NA	TRBD1	15	TGTGCCAGCAGAAGGACAGGGGGTCATAATTCACCCCTCCACTTT	CASRRTGGHNSPLHF
TRBV5-1	TRBJ2-3	NA	NA	13	TGCGCCAGCAGCTTGCCGGAGACAGATACGCAGTATTTT	CASSLPETDTQYF
TRBV2	TRBJ2-3	NA	NA	15	TGTGCCAACACCATCGGACTGACGTGGGCGGATACGCAGTATTTT	CANTIGLTWADTQYF
TRBV27	TRBJ2-3	NA	TRBD2	16	TGTGCCAGCAGTCCTACTAGCGTCGCTAGCACAGATACGCAGTATTTT	CASSPTSVASTDTQYF
TRBV18	TRBJ2-5	once	NA	15	TGTGCCAGCTCACCACCGGGACTCCTGGGGGAGACCCAGTACTTC	CASSPPGLLGETQYF
TRBV4-2	TRBJ2-1	few	TRBD2	15	TGTGCCAGCAGCCAAGACAGCGGGGCACGGAATGAGCAGTTCTTC	CASSQDSGARNEQFF
TRBV6-6	TRBJ2-7	NA	NA	14	TGTGCCAGCAGTTATTCTAGTGTTCGTTACGAGCAGTACTTC	CASSYSSVRYEQYF
TRBV4-1	TRBJ2-3	NA	TRBD2	16	TGCGCCAGCAGCCAAATGAGCGGGAGTTACACAGATACGCAGTATTTT	CASSQMSGSYTDTQYF
TRBV6-2/TRBV6-3	TRBJ2-1	NA	NA	14	TGTGCCACCAAGGGAGGGGGCGGTTTCAATGAGCAGTTCTTC	CATKGGGGFNEQFF
TRBV6-2/TRBV6-3	TRBJ1-2	NA	NA	12	TGTGCCAGCAGTTATACAGGGCAAGGCTACACCTTC	CASSYTGQGYTF
TRBV4-1	TRBJ2-7	few	TRBD1	16	TGCGCCAGCAGCCAAGATGGGACAGGGATCTCCTACGAGCAGTACTTC	CASSQDGTGISYEQYF
TRBV13	TRBJ2-7	few	TRBD1	16	TGTGCCAGCAGCCGTCTAGGGACAGGGTCTACCTACGAGCAGTACTTC	CASSRLGTGSTYEQYF
TRBV3-1	TRBJ1-4	NA	NA	16	TGTGCCAGCAGCCCGGGACTGGGGACATCAGATGAAAAACTGTTTTTT	CASSPGLGTSDEKLFF